This T cell receptor (beta chain) was identified during a study of T cells in Graves' hyperthyroidism and ophthalmopathy (dated by TCRdb to about 2019). For context, the study as a whole: Peripheral blood was collected at initial diagnosis, before any treatment. To identify TCR V-J signatures that set the groups apart, the researchers used a discovery cohort of approximately 98 patients, made up of 40 to 45 with Graves' ophthalmopathy and about 55 with stable Graves' hyperthyroidism. An independent validation cohort of 18 to 20 hyperthyroidism patients and 17 patients who later progressed to ophthalmopathy tested prospective prediction of ophthalmopathy. The 100 discovery patients were divided at random into training and test sets in a 7:3 ratio. The study also compared thyroid tissue and blood T-cell repertoires from more than 5 Graves' hyperthyroidism patients. Once sampling was done, hyperthyroidism patients were given methimazole at a starting dose of 30 mg daily, whereas ophthalmopathy patients were given high-dose intravenous methylprednisolone. According to the paper, TCR Vbeta CDR3 sequencing was carried out on around 140 peripheral blood samples, which came from fewer than 50 ophthalmopathy, under 80 hyperthyroidism and 17 progressor patients. General study outcomes and caveats: Most expanded thyroid clonotypes (frequency above 0.001) were also found in blood, which suggests that blood repertoires may mirror thyroid immune responses. A 13 V-J signature model separated ophthalmopathy from stable hyperthyroidism, with over 85% sensitivity and about 81% specificity in cross-validation and 80%/75% in testing. Sample size was not statistically predetermined, and blinding of investigators to group allocation was not performed. In validation, the model predicted progression to ophthalmopathy a median of about 6.8 months before onset, with 70% to 71% sensitivity and 72.22% specificity.

From the cysteine through the phenylalanine, the CDR3 covers 12 amino acids. CDR3 DNA only is kept here, 36 bases in frame from base 1. V and J lose 2 bases and 7 bases, and a span of 8 bases separates them. TCR beta CDR3 regions were amplified from RNA transcripts. For the first round of RT-PCR on the TCR CDR3, the HTBI primer set was used together with the Qiagen OneStep RT-PCR kit. Libraries were constructed in a second round of multiplex PCR, after which size selection and purification were performed. Libraries were sequenced paired-end with 100 bp reads on an Illumina HiSeq2000. Per the authors' processing: SOAPnuke was used to process the raw data, removing reads that contained adapters or uncalled bases, had a mean Phred below 15, or lacked an exact match to the constant primer or identifier. High-quality paired reads were merged using COPE v1.2.5, and each unique nucleotide sequence was defined as a clonotype. MiTCR v1.1 was used to align clonotypes to the IMGT TRBV, TRBD and TRBJ reference segments. Analysis was restricted to V-J combinations with a frequency above 0.0001, which covered 98% to 99.2% of repertoires. A TCS score was defined as the ratio of F50 (clonal expansion) to E x V (chaos), with BLOSUM62-based TCRdist applied between CDR3 peptides within each V-J. Welch's t-statistics and random forest reduced several hundred V-J features to 10 to 15, which were used in a naive Bayes classifier (R e1071). TCRdb applied fastp at Q25 and MiXCR to the public reads, then kept only in-frame beta chains. Entries are consolidated by CDR3 protein sequence, retaining the most common genes and DNA. The V and J calls were determined by TCRdb, not by the authors. The sample table holds hundreds of thousands of distinct CDR3 sequences, of which roughly 14% were seen once. The top ten hold 13% of the sample.

This clonotype was observed many times. No cognate antigen has been identified for it. Base qualities are not recorded, but no much larger clone differs from it by a single base. Moderately to severely active disease, a Clinical Activity Score of at least 3, a NOSPECS grade of at least 4, and a duration under 3 months were present in ophthalmopathy patients. Any patient with an uncontrolled infection, another autoimmune disease, pregnancy or lactation was excluded. Clinical symptoms, serum thyroxine and TRAb, thyroid ultrasound, and orbital computed tomography formed the basis for the diagnoses. PBMCs were separated from under 12 ml of fresh peripheral blood using Ficoll-Paque density gradient centrifugation. Total RNA was extracted with Trizol reagent, and quality was checked on an Agilent 2100 Bioanalyzer.

The V and J segments used are TRBV12-3 or TRBV12-4 and TRBJ2-5, with a tentative D gene TRBD2 over 6 matching bases. The sequenced sample was blood. The sequence was obtained from a man between 18 and 29 years old with Graves' ophthalmopathy. The nucleotide sequence reads as follows: TGTGCCAGCAGTTTAATGGGGGGGACCCAGTACTTC. This yields the protein CASSLMGGTQYF.